This T cell receptor (beta chain) stems from a study of T cell changes during pregnancy in multiple sclerosis. Repertoires were generated with immunoSEQ multiplex PCR, while TCRdb's copy carries only in-frame clones and drops some. The sample has about 64,000 clones, about 96% seen once. This CDR3 spans 15 amino acids. Germline values: CDR1 MNHEY, CDR2 SMNVEV (reference sequence). V gave up 4 bases and J gave up 1 base; unmatched junction bases: 2. The J gene is TRBJ1-1, the V gene TRBV27; 11 bases agree with TRBD1. The sequence came from a female donor with multiple sclerosis, enrolled in a pregnancy study. The sample here was CD8+ T cells from peripheral blood mononuclear cells, taken after pregnancy. The CDR3 region has the DNA TGTGCCAGCAGTTGGACAGGGGGCTCGAACACTGAAGCTTTCTTT. This encodes CASSWTGGSNTEAFF.